This is a list of T cell receptor beta chains from one sample in a study of cytomegalovirus exposure and HLA in healthy donors. The method was immunoSEQ multiplex PCR; TCRdb's version includes in-frame clones alone and lacks a portion of them. The sample lists some 120,000 clones; 80% were seen once. The sequencing input was PBMCs. The source is a male donor in good health and CMV-seronegative. The CDR3 runs from the conserved cysteine through the conserved F or W.

TRBJ1-3 | TRBV30 | CAWDALSGNTIYF
TRBJ2-2 | TRBV18 | CASSPSQGTTGELFF
TRBJ2-5 | TRBV5-1 | CASSFRVEETQYF
TRBJ1-2 | TRBV7-9 | CASSLSNQAILSYGYTF
TRBJ1-2 | TRBV7-9 | CSSSLPGGGGSYGYTF
TRBJ1-3 | TRBV11-2 | CASSPAGGGNTIYF
TRBJ2-4 | TRBV4-1 | CASSQGFSAAKNIQYF
TRBJ1-5 | TRBV6-1 | CASSEAGRDGQPQHF
TRBJ1-5 | TRBV10-1 | CASSEASGPQHF
TRBJ2-7 | TRBV6-5 | CASSPYRGSSYEQYF
TRBJ2-7 | TRBV7-9 | CASSPTGYEQYF
TRBJ2-5 | TRBV5-4 | CASSIKGALETQYF
TRBJ2-1 | TRBV5-1 | CASSLLLNYNEQFF
TRBJ2-2 | TRBV18 | CASSPVQGNTGELFF
TRBJ1-1 | TRBV5-1 | CASSATGGTEAFF
- | TRBV19 | CASRPMGAASYEQYF
TRBJ2-3 | TRBV27 | CASSFSSGRGDTQYF
TRBJ2-7 | TRBV11-2 | CASSIFPTGDEQYF
TRBJ2-3 | TRBV11-3 | CASSLGFRDSSTDTQYF
TRBJ2-7 | TRBV6-1 | CASSARGLSYEQYF
TRBJ2-3 | TRBV19 | CATTAGGGTDTQYF
TRBJ2-3 | TRBV6-4 | CASSPGEGHTDTQYF
TRBJ2-5 | TRBV5-1 | CASRDPGVETQYF